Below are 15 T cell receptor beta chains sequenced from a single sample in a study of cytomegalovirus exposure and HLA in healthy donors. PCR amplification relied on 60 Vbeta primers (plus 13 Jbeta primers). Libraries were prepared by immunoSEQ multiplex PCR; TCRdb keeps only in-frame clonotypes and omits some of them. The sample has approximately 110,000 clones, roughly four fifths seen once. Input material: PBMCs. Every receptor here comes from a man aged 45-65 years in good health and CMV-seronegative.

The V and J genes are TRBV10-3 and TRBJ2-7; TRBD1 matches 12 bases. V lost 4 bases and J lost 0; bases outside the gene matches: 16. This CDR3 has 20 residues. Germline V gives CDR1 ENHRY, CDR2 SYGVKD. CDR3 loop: CAISGKSGTGGIESSYEQYF. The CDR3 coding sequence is TGTGCCATCAGTGGAAAATCCGGGACAGGGGGCATTGAAAGCTCCTACGAGCAGTACTTC.

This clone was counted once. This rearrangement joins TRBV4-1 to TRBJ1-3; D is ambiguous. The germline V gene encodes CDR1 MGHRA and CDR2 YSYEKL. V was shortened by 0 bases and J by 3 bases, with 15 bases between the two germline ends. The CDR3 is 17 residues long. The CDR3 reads CASSQELAGRVGNTIYF. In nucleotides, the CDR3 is TGCGCCAGCAGCCAAGAATTGGCGGGTAGGGTTGGAAACACCATATATTTT.

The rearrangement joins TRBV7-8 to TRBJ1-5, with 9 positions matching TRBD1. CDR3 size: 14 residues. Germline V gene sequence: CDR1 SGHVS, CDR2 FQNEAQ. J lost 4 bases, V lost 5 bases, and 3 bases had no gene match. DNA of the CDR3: TGTGCCAGCAGCAAGGGACAGGGAAATCAGCCCCAGCATTTT. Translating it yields CASSKGQGNQPQHF.

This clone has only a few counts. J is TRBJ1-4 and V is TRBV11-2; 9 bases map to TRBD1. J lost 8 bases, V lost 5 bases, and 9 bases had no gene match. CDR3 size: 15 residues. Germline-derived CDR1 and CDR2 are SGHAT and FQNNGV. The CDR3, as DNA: TGTGCCAGCAGCCGAGGGGACAGGGTAGCAGAAAAACTGTTTTTT. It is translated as CASSRGDRVAEKLFF.

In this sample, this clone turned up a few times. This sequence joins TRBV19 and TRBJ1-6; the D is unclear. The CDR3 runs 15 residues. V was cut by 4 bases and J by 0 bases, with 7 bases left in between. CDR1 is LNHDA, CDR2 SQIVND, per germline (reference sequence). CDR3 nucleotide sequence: TGTGCCAGTAGTAGTGACAACTCCTATAATTCACCCCTCCACTTT. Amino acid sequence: CASSSDNSYNSPLHF.

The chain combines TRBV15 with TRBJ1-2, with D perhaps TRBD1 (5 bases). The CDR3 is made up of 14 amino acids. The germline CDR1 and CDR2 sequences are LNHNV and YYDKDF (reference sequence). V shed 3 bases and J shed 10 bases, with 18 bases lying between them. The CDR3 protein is CATSSRKGPVDYTF. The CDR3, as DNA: TGTGCCACCAGCAGTAGGAAGGGGCCGGTAGACTACACCTTC. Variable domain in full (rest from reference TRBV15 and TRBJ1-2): DAMVIQNPRYQVTQFGKPVTLSCSQTLNHNVMYWYQQKSSQAPKLLFHYYDKDFNNEADTPDNFQSRRPNTSFCFLDIRSPGLGDTAMYLCATSSRKGPVDYTFGSGTRLTVV.

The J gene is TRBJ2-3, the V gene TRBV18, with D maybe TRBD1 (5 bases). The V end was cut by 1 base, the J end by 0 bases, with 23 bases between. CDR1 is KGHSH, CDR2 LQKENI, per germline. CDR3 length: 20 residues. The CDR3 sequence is CASSPRRIGYRSSSTDTQYF. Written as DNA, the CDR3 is TGTGCCAGCTCACCACGGCGGATTGGGTACAGGAGTTCTAGCACAGATACGCAGTATTTT.

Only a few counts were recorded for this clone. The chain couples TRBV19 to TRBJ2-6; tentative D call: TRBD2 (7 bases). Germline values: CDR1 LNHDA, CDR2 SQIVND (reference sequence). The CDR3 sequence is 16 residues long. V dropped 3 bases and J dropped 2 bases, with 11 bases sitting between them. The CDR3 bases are TGTGCCAGTAGTATGCCGGGGGGCACTGGGGCCAACGTCCTGACTTTC. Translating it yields CASSMPGGTGANVLTF.

The CDR3 loop reads CASSLGEGNTIYF. CDR3 in DNA: TGCGCCAGCAGCTTGGGGGAGGGAAACACCATATATTTT. This chain uses TRBV5-1 with TRBJ1-3, with D uncertain. Germline CDR1 and CDR2: SGHRS and YFSETQ. The germline V and J ends were trimmed by 0 bases and 4 bases, with 5 bases remaining between them. The CDR3 has 13 residues.

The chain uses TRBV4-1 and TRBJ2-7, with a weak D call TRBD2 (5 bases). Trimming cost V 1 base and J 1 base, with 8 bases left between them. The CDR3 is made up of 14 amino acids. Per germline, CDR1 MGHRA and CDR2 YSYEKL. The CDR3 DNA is TGCGCCAGCAGCCAAGGAGGGTCTTCCTACGAGCAGTACGTC. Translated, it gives CASSQGGSSYEQYV.

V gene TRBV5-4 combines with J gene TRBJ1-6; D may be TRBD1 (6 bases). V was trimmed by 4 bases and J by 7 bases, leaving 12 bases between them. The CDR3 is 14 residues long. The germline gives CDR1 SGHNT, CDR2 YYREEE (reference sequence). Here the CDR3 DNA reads TGTGCCAGCAGCCACAGGGACATGAATTCACCCCTCCACTTT. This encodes CASSHRDMNSPLHF.

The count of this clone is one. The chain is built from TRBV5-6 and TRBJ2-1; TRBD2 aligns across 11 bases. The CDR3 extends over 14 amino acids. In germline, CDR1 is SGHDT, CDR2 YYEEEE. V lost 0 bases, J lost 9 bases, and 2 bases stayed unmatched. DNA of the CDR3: TGTGCCAGCAGCTTGGGACTAGCGGGGACTGAGCAGTTCTTC. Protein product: CASSLGLAGTEQFF.

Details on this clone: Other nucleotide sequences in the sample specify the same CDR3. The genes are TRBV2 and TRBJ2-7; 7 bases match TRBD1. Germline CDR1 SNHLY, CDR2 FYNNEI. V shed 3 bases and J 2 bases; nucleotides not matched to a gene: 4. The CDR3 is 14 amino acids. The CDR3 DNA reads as TGTGCCAGCAGTGACGGGACAGCAACCTACGAGCAGTACGTC. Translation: CASSDGTATYEQYV.

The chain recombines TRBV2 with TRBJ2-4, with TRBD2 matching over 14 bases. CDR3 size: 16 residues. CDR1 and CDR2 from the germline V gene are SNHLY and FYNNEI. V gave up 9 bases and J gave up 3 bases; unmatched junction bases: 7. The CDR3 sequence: CARKGLAGVDKNIQYF. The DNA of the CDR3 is TGTGCCAGAAAGGGACTAGCGGGGGTGGACAAAAACATTCAGTACTTC. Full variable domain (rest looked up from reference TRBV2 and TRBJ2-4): EPEVTQTPSHQVTQMGQEVILRCVPISNHLYFYWYRQILGQKVEFLVSFYNNEISEKSEIFDDQFSVERPDGSNFTLKIRSTKLEDSAMYFCARKGLAGVDKNIQYFGAGTRLSVL.

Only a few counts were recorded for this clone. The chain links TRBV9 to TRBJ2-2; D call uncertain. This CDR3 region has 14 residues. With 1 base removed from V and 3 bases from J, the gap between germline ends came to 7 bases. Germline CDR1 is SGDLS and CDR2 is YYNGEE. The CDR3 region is CASSVTADTGELFF. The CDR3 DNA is TGTGCCAGCAGCGTAACTGCCGACACCGGGGAGCTGTTTTTT.